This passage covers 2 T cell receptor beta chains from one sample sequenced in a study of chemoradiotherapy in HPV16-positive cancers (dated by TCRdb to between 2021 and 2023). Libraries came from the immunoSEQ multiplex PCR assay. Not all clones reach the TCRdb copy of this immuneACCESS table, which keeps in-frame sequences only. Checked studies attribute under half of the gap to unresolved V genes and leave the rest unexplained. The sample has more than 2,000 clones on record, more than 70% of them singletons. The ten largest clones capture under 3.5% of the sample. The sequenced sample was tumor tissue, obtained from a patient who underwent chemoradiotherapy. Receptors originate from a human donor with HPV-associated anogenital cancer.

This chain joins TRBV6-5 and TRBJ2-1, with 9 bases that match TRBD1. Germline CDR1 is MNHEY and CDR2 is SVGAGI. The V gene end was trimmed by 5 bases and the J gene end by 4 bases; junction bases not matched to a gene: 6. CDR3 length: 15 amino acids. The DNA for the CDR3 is TGTGCCAGCAGTCAGGGACAGGGAGGGTACAATGAGCAGTTCTTC. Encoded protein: CASSQGQGGYNEQFF.

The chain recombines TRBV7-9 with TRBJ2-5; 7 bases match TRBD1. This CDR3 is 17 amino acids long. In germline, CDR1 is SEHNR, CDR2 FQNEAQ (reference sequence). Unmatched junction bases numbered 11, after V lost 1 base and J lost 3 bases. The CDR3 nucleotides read TGTGCCAGCAGCTTAGAAGTCAGGGGGATTCGGGAAGAGACCCAGTACTTC. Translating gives CASSLEVRGIREETQYF.